Presented here are 32 T cell receptor beta chains from one specimen sequenced in a study of blood T cell repertoires in COVID-19. Assay: immunoSEQ multiplex PCR; the TCRdb copy retains only in-frame clones and omits some. The top ten clones hold around 0.8% of a sample with 250,000 to 350,000 clones, around 89% of them seen once. Input material: peripheral blood. These receptors were taken from a young man with acute or convalescent COVID-19.

This chain links TRBV27 with TRBJ1-2, with 9 bases that match TRBD1. The CDR3 totals 15 residues. Germline CDR1 reads MNHEY; CDR2 reads SMNVEV (reference sequence). Trimming removed 2 bases from V and 8 bases from J; junction bases left unmatched: 9. The CDR3 spells CASSLAGTGQGGYTF. The CDR3 bases are TGTGCCAGCAGTTTAGCGGGGACAGGGCAGGGGGGCTACACCTTC.

This chain joins TRBV14 and TRBJ1-1; unclear D gene. Germline V gives CDR1 SGHDN, CDR2 FVKESK. This CDR3 is built from 15 residues. Trimming pared 1 base from V and 4 bases from J, leaving 13 bases between. CDR3 sequence: CASSQVGLSGTEAFF. The CDR3 bases are TGTGCCAGCAGCCAAGTTGGTCTATCGGGCACTGAAGCTTTCTTT.

With regard to this clone: At the DNA level, this CDR3 is encoded by other sequences in the same sample as well. V is TRBV5-1 and J is TRBJ2-7; a possible D gene is TRBD1 (6 bases). V was cut by 0 bases and J by 2 bases, with 9 bases left in between. CDR1 and CDR2 from the germline V gene are SGHRS and YFSETQ. The CDR3 spans 14 residues. CDR3 protein: CASSLGQATYEQYF. The CDR3 DNA is TGCGCCAGCAGCTTGGGACAGGCCACCTACGAGCAGTACTTC.

J is TRBJ1-5 and V is TRBV30, with 7 bases aligning to TRBD1. Looked up from germline, CDR1 is GTSNPN and CDR2 is SVGIG (reference sequence). The V and J ends lost 8 bases and 4 bases, in that order; junction bases with no gene match: 5. The CDR3 sequence is 12 residues long. The CDR3, as DNA: TGTGCCGGAGGGACAGAGAATCAGCCCCAGCATTTT. Its translation is CAGGTENQPQHF.

The chain uses TRBV9 and TRBJ2-3; TRBD2 matches at 15 bases. V shed 3 bases, J shed 6 bases, and the junction held 5 bases outside the gene matches. The CDR3 consists of 16 residues. The germline CDR1 and CDR2 sequences are SGDLS and YYNGEE. CDR3 coding DNA: TGTGCCAGCAGCGGGACTAGCGGGGGGGCCGGGGATACGCAGTATTTT. Amino acids: CASSGTSGGAGDTQYF.

The rearrangement joins TRBV6-6 to TRBJ2-7; 8 bases match TRBD2. J lost 4 bases, V lost 2 bases, and 10 bases had no gene match. From germline, CDR1 is MNHNY and CDR2 SVGAGI (reference sequence). This CDR3 is built from 16 residues. CDR3 sequence reads: CASSYPTAGVGYEQYF. DNA of the CDR3: TGTGCCAGCAGTTACCCTACAGCGGGGGTTGGGTACGAGCAGTACTTC.

The V and J genes are TRBV4-1 and TRBJ1-5; D may be TRBD1 (5 bases). This CDR3 has 15 residues. Trimming left V 0 bases short and J 4 bases short, with 10 bases between. The V gene's germline CDR1 is MGHRA and CDR2 YSYEKL. CDR3 protein: CASSQDREDNQPQHF. Written as DNA, the CDR3 is TGCGCCAGCAGCCAAGACAGGGAAGATAATCAGCCCCAGCATTTT.

V usage is TRBV27 and J usage is TRBJ2-2; D not resolved. Germline V CDR1 and CDR2: MNHEY, SMNVEV (reference sequence). This CDR3 contains 13 residues. Trimming removed 4 bases from V and 6 bases from J, with 9 bases in between. The CDR3 protein is CASSSQLAGELFF. In DNA form, the CDR3 reads TGTGCCAGCAGTTCCCAGTTGGCCGGGGAGCTGTTTTTT.

This rearrangement joins TRBV5-6 to TRBJ1-2, with D maybe TRBD1 (5 bases). CDR3 size: 12 residues. Per germline, CDR1 SGHDT and CDR2 YYEEEE. Trimming took 5 bases from V and 7 from J, leaving 12 bases between them. The CDR3 bases are TGTGCCAGCAGGGGCAGGGTGCTTGGCTACACCTTC. This gives the protein CASRGRVLGYTF.

This rearrangement joins TRBV5-1 to TRBJ2-1; D possibly corresponds to TRBD2 (5 bases). The CDR3 consists of 14 residues. The germline V gene encodes CDR1 SGHRS and CDR2 YFSETQ. Trimming took 1 base from V and 8 from J, leaving 13 bases between them. CDR3 region: CASSLLFREYEQFF. CDR3 DNA: TGCGCCAGCAGCTTGCTATTTCGGGAATATGAGCAGTTCTTC. Variable domain in full (rest from reference TRBV5-1 and TRBJ2-1): KAGVTQTPRYLIKTRGQQVTLSCSPISGHRSVSWYQQTPGQGLQFLFEYFSETQRNKGNFPGRFSGRQFSNSRSEMNVSTLELGDSALYLCASSLLFREYEQFFGPGTRLTVL.

This sequence joins TRBV29-1 and TRBJ2-1; 9 bases agree with TRBD2. Germline V CDR1 and CDR2: SQVTM, ANQGSEA. V was pared by 3 bases and J by 5 bases, with 11 bases of the junction left unmatched. The CDR3 runs to 16 residues. The CDR3, as DNA: TGCAGCGTTGATCGGTCTAGCGGGGTAACCGACAATGAGCAGTTCTTC. This translates into CSVDRSSGVTDNEQFF.

J is TRBJ2-4 and V is TRBV7-8; TRBD1 agrees at 11 bases. Per germline, CDR1 SGHVS and CDR2 FQNEAQ. The length of the CDR3 is 17 residues. The J segment lost 3 bases and the V segment lost 5 bases, leaving 9 bases of the junction unmatched. CDR3 coding DNA: TGTGCCAGCAGCCGGACCCCGGGACAGGGGGTCAAAAACATTCAGTACTTC. Amino acids: CASSRTPGQGVKNIQYF.

This chain links TRBV5-4 with TRBJ1-6; TRBD1 matches 7 bases. The germline gives CDR1 SGHNT, CDR2 YYREEE (reference sequence). CDR3 size: 15 residues. V lost 3 bases and J lost 6; bases outside the gene matches: 6. The CDR3 region is CASSSDRVPNSPLHF. The CDR3, as DNA: TGTGCCAGCAGCTCAGACAGGGTACCTAATTCACCCCTCCACTTT.

The gene calls are TRBV10-2 and TRBJ2-1; D is perhaps TRBD1 (6 bases). Trimming left V 4 bases short and J 6 bases short, with 16 bases between. The CDR3 runs 15 residues. In germline, CDR1 is WSHSY, CDR2 SAAADI. The CDR3 reads CASSANRVGLNEQFF. For the CDR3, the DNA is TGCGCCAGCAGTGCGAACAGGGTCGGCCTCAATGAGCAGTTCTTC.

The chain combines TRBV19 with TRBJ2-1; 9 nucleotides align to TRBD2. The length of the CDR3 is 15 residues. The V gene's germline CDR1 is LNHDA and CDR2 SQIVND (reference sequence). With 3 bases clipped from V and 7 bases from J, the junction kept 7 bases outside the gene matches. The CDR3 nucleotides read TGTGCCAGTAGTATGGCGGCTAGCGGGAAGAATGAGCAGTTCTTC. Translating gives CASSMAASGKNEQFF. Full variable domain (rest looked up from reference TRBV19 and TRBJ2-1): DGGITQSPKYLFRKEGQNVTLSCEQNLNHDAMYWYRQDPGQGLRLIYYSQIVNDFQKGDIAEGYSVSREKKESFPLTVTSAQKNPTAFYLCASSMAASGKNEQFFGPGTRLTVL.

The J gene is TRBJ1-5, the V gene TRBV27, with D hard to call. V was shortened by 3 bases and J by 4 bases, with 13 bases between the two germline ends. This CDR3 has 15 amino acids. Germline CDR1 is MNHEY and CDR2 is SMNVEV (reference sequence). CDR3 nucleotides: TGTGCCAGCAGTTTGAGCGGGGTCTCGAATCAGCCCCAGCATTTT. It is translated as CASSLSGVSNQPQHF.

The CDR3 loop reads CASRGPEPYGYTF. CDR3 coding DNA: TGTGCCAGCAGGGGGCCCGAACCGTATGGCTACACCTTC. The genes are TRBV28 and TRBJ1-2; tentative D call: TRBD1 (5 bases). Germline values: CDR1 MDHEN, CDR2 SYDVKM. This CDR3 comprises 13 residues. V was shortened by 6 bases and J by 5 bases, with 13 bases between the two germline ends.

The CDR3 DNA follows: TGTGCCAGCAGTCCTTACAGGAGCTCCTACGAGCAGTACTTC. Its protein product is CASSPYRSSYEQYF. The chain joins TRBV28 to TRBJ2-7, with D perhaps TRBD1 (5 bases). Looked up from germline, CDR1 is MDHEN and CDR2 is SYDVKM. V lost 5 bases, J lost 0 bases, and 11 bases lay in between. This CDR3 is built from 14 residues.

V is TRBV19 and J is TRBJ2-1; 10 nucleotides match TRBD1. The CDR3 extends over 17 amino acids. CDR1 LNHDA and CDR2 SQIVND come from the germline V gene (reference sequence). Unmatched junction bases numbered 7, after V lost 3 bases and J lost 2 bases. Here the CDR3 reads CASSMGRQGATYNEQFF. The CDR3 DNA sequence: TGTGCCAGTAGTATGGGGAGACAGGGGGCGACCTACAATGAGCAGTTCTTC.

A note on this clone: The junction and the germline gene differ at one end; a read error may be behind it. This sequence joins TRBV2 and TRBJ2-7; possible D gene TRBD2, 5 bases. This CDR3 spans 15 amino acids. Germline values: CDR1 SNHLY, CDR2 FYNNEI. The CDR3 nucleotides read TGTGCCAGCAGGGAAGACGGGGAAGGTTTCTACGAGCAGTACTTC. Its protein is CASREDGEGFYEQYF.

The V gene is TRBV3-1 (or the pseudogene TRBV3-2), the J gene TRBJ1-2; D not resolved. CDR3 length equals 14 residues. Germline V lookup: CDR1 LGHDT, CDR2 YNNKEL (reference sequence). The V and J ends lost 0 bases and 6 bases respectively, with 11 bases between them. CDR3 loop: CASSQDLEIHGYTF. The CDR3 nucleotides are TGTGCCAGCAGCCAAGATCTTGAGATTCATGGCTACACCTTC.

The chain combines TRBV5-4 with TRBJ2-5; TRBD2 is a possible D gene (6 bases). Germline V gene data show CDR1 as SGHNT and CDR2 as YYREEE (reference sequence). V was trimmed by 4 bases and J by 4 bases, leaving 14 bases between them. The CDR3 loop spans 14 amino acids. The CDR3 spells CASSPYSGGETQYF. The CDR3 DNA is TGTGCCAGCAGCCCCTATAGCGGTGGAGAGACCCAGTACTTC.

The chain employs TRBV11-2 and TRBJ2-7, with D possibly matching TRBD2 (6 bases). In germline, CDR1 is SGHAT, CDR2 FQNNGV. The CDR3 runs to 14 residues. Trimming took 1 base from V and 4 from J, leaving 11 bases between them. The DNA for the CDR3 is TGTGCCAGCAGCTTAGGGCGGGGCCCGTACGAGCAGTACTTC. Its protein is CASSLGRGPYEQYF.

The chain is built from TRBV5-1 and TRBJ2-7, with D possibly being TRBD2 (6 bases). Germline-derived CDR1 and CDR2 are SGHRS and YFSETQ. V shed 4 bases and J shed 4 bases, with 15 bases lying between them. The CDR3 is made up of 14 amino acids. The CDR3 spells CASSPATGGYEQYF. CDR3 nucleotide sequence: TGCGCCAGCAGCCCGGCTACCGGGGGATACGAGCAGTACTTC.

The chain links TRBV28 to TRBJ1-1, with 7 bases that match TRBD1. V gave up 5 bases and J gave up 1 base; unmatched junction bases: 7. This CDR3 is 15 amino acids long. Germline V gene lookup returns CDR1 MDHEN and CDR2 SYDVKM. CDR3 sequence reads: CASSPGDRWNTEAFF. DNA of the CDR3: TGTGCCAGCAGTCCAGGGGACAGATGGAACACTGAAGCTTTCTTT.

The chain couples TRBV19 to TRBJ2-1; TRBD2 agrees at 8 bases. The CDR3 is 16 residues long. V shed 5 bases and J 2 bases; nucleotides not matched to a gene: 8. CDR1 and CDR2 (germline): LNHDA, SQIVND (reference sequence). This chain's CDR3 is CASSFLAGKTYNEQFF. CDR3 DNA sequence: TGTGCCAGTAGTTTCTTAGCGGGAAAGACCTACAATGAGCAGTTCTTC.

The gene calls are TRBV27 and TRBJ2-2; no definite D call. V was cut by 1 base and J by 6 bases, with 9 bases left in between. Germline CDR1 MNHEY, CDR2 SMNVEV (reference sequence). The CDR3 sequence is 14 residues long. The CDR3, as DNA: TGTGCCAGCAGTTTATTTGGAGTACCCGGGGAGCTGTTTTTT. This codes for CASSLFGVPGELFF.

The rearrangement uses TRBV28 and TRBJ1-1; no firm D call. The ends were cut back, 4 bases at V and 11 bases at J, with 8 bases in the middle. The CDR3 runs to 10 residues. The germline CDR1 and CDR2 sequences are MDHEN and SYDVKM. The CDR3 region is CASSSKRAFF. The CDR3 DNA is TGTGCCAGCAGTTCCAAGCGGGCTTTCTTT.

V usage is TRBV28 and J usage is TRBJ2-1, with 11 bases lining up with TRBD2. Germline assignment: CDR1 MDHEN and CDR2 SYDVKM. This CDR3 contains 17 residues. J gave up 6 bases and V 2 bases, and 9 bases lay outside the gene matches. DNA of the CDR3: TGTGCCAGCAGTTTAGCCCATCTAGCGGGAGGTCCCAATGAGCAGTTCTTC. Protein sequence: CASSLAHLAGGPNEQFF.

This chain uses TRBV5-4 with TRBJ1-1, with D possibly being TRBD1 (5 bases). Trimming cost V 0 bases and J 6 bases, with 9 bases left between them. CDR3 length equals 13 residues. Germline V gene data show CDR1 as SGHNT and CDR2 as YYREEE (reference sequence). Here the CDR3 reads CASSLAGIAEAFF. The CDR3, as DNA: TGTGCCAGCAGCTTGGCAGGGATTGCTGAAGCTTTCTTT.

This rearrangement joins TRBV9 to TRBJ2-7, with D uncertain. Germline CDR1 is SGDLS and CDR2 is YYNGEE. This CDR3 region has 13 residues. Trimming took off 0 bases at V and 3 bases at J, with 7 bases between the two ends. The CDR3: CASSVDTGYEQYF. CDR3 coding DNA: TGTGCCAGCAGCGTAGATACCGGCTACGAGCAGTACTTC. Combining the CDR3 with reference TRBV9 and TRBJ2-7 gives the whole variable domain DSGVTQTPKHLITATGQRVTLRCSPRSGDLSVYWYQQSLDQGLQFLIQYYNGEERAKGNILERFSAQQFPDLHSELNLSSLELGDSALYFCASSVDTGYEQYFGPGTRLTVT.

The chain joins TRBV18 to TRBJ2-1; 8 bases align to TRBD2. V shed 5 bases, J shed 7 bases, and the junction held 10 bases outside the gene matches. The CDR3 is 15 residues long. CDR1 KGHSH and CDR2 LQKENI come from the germline V gene. CDR3 coding DNA: TGTGCCAGCTCAAGAATTGAGACTAGCGCTAATGAGCAGTTCTTC. The encoded protein is CASSRIETSANEQFF.